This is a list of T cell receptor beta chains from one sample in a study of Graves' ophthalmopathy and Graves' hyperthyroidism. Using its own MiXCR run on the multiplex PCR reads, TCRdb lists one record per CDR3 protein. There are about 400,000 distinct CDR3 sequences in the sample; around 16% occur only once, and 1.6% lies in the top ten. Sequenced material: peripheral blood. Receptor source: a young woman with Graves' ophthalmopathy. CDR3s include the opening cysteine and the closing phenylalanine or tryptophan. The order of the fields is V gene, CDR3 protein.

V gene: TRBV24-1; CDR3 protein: CATRGARLGDGELFF
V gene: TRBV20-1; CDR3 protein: CSASSEREAFF
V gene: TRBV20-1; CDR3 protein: CSARLAGGLHEQYF
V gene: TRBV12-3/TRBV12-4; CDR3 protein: CASRGVGMNTGELFF
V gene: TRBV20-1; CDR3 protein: CSARDGNTYGYTF
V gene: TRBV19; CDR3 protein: CASTAESRGNTIYF
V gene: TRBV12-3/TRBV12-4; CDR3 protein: CASSNGTGPFYSNQPQHF
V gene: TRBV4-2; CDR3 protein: CASSQGTGQRNSPLHF
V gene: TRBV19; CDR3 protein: CASRTGDGPYLSSYNSPLHF
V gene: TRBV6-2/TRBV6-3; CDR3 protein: CASSYSPPYSGSYEQYF
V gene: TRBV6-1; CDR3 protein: CASRALTGDGSGYTF
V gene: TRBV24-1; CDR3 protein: CATSDRATGAANSGANVLTF
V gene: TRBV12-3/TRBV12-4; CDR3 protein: CASSRTSGGSSYEQYF
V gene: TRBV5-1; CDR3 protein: CASATGVDTEAFF
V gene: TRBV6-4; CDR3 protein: CASSDSPQGYGYTF
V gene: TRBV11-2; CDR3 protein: CASSRAGARGGDTEAFF
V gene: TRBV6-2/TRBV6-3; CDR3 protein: CASSYSEGARFTNEQFF
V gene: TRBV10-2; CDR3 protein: CASSDGGSGNTIYF
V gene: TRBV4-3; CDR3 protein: CASSQALDRGQESPLHF
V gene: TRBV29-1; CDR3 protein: CSVDQGLAGASEQFF
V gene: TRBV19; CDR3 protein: CASRKDGSNQPQHF
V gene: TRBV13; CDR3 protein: CASSSTGTPNSPLHF
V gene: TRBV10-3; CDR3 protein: CAISALTGGGGYGYTF
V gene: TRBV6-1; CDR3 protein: CASSFDRAAYEQYF
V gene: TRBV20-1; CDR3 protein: CSAPSFSGTANTEAFF
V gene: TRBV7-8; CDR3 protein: CASSFRGARSKRGYGYTF
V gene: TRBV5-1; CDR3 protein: CASSVRQGEPGVRKTQYF
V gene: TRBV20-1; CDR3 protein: CSARDRRQGNTEAFF
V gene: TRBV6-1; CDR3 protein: CASTGLAGTRETQYF